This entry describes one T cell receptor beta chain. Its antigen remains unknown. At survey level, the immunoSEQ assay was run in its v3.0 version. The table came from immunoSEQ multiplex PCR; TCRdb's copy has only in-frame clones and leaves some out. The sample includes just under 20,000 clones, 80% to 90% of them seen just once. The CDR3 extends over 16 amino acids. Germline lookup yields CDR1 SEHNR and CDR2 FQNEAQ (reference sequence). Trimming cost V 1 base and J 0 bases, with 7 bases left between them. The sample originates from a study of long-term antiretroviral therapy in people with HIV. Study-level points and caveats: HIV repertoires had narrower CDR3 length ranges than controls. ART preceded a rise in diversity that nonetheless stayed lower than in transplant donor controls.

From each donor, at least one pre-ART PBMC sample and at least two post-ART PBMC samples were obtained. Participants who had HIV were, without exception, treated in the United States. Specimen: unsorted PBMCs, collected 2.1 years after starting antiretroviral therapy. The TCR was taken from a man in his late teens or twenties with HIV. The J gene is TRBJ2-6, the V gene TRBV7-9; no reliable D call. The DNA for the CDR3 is TGTGCCAGCAGCTTAGTGCAGCTCTCTGGGGCCAACGTCCTGACTTTC. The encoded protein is CASSLVQLSGANVLTF.